Following are 27 T cell receptor beta chains from one sample sequenced in a study of T-cell reconstitution after alpha-beta-depleted transplantation in children. Unique molecular identifiers were incorporated during preparation of the TCRbeta library. TCRdb reanalysed the PCR reads using MiXCR and keeps one entry per CDR3 protein. The data hold 600,000 to 800,000 distinct CDR3 sequences, with around 12% observed a single time. Material: PBMCs, obtained before TCRalphabeta/CD19-depleted stem cell transplant. These receptors all stem from a girl aged 2 to 9 with congenital amegakaryocytic thrombocytopenia, due to receive a stem cell transplant.

Ten or more counts support this clonotype. V is TRBV7-8 and J is TRBJ1-6; D is ambiguous. Germline V lookup: CDR1 SGHVS, CDR2 FQNEAQ. CDR3 length: 16 amino acids. Deletions cut 1 base from V and 5 bases from J, with 12 bases between. The CDR3 region has the DNA TGTGCCAGCAGCTTAGTTGTTACAGAAAATAATTCACCCCTCCACTTT. As protein: CASSLVVTENNSPLHF.

The CDR3 sequence is CSVMGIRLAGASNEQFF. The CDR3 nucleotides read TGCAGCGTCATGGGAATTAGACTAGCGGGAGCCAGTAATGAGCAGTTCTTC. This chain joins TRBV29-1 and TRBJ2-1; 12 nucleotides line up with TRBD2. Germline CDR1 and CDR2: SQVTM and ANQGSEA. The length of the CDR3 is 17 residues. V shed 6 bases and J 7 bases; nucleotides not matched to a gene: 16.

This clonotype has more than one count but fewer than ten. The chain links TRBV9 to TRBJ2-7, with TRBD2 matching 7 bases. The CDR3 runs 14 residues. The V gene's germline CDR1 is SGDLS and CDR2 YYNGEE. Trimming removed 4 bases from V and 6 bases from J; junction bases left unmatched: 10. CDR3 DNA sequence: TGTGCCAGCAGCCCCTCCGGGACTATTGGCGAGCAGTACTTC. Encoded protein: CASSPSGTIGEQYF.

The sample holds many counts of this clonotype. The genes are TRBV6-5 and TRBJ2-3; D might be TRBD1 (6 bases). Germline-derived CDR1 and CDR2 are MNHEY and SVGAGI. This CDR3 region has 16 residues. V gave up 7 bases and J gave up 2 bases, with 19 bases separating them. This CDR3 reads CASTLNYRAPTDTQYF. CDR3 in DNA: TGTGCCAGCACCCTAAACTACAGGGCGCCCACAGATACGCAGTATTTT.

This chain links TRBV5-1 with TRBJ2-2, with a possible D match to TRBD1 (6 bases). This CDR3 region has 15 residues. CDR1 and CDR2 (germline): SGHRS, YFSETQ. The V end lost 4 bases, the J end lost 6 bases, and 16 bases lay between the germline ends. CDR3 coding DNA: TGCGCCAGCAGCATACAGGGTAGTCAAGCCGGGGAGCTGTTTTTT. Residues: CASSIQGSQAGELFF.

This clonotype appeared a few times. V gene TRBV28 combines with J gene TRBJ2-1; 11 positions match TRBD2. Germline trimming cut 7 bases from V and 4 bases from J; bases unmatched to any gene: 6. The CDR3 totals 15 residues. Per germline, CDR1 MDHEN and CDR2 SYDVKM. CDR3 bases: TGTGCCAGCACCCTTAGCGGGAGGGCATACAATGAGCAGTTCTTC. This sequence encodes CASTLSGRAYNEQFF.

This clonotype was seen ten or more times. This chain links TRBV15 with TRBJ2-7; tentatively, D is TRBD2 (6 bases). Trimming pared 8 bases from V and 2 bases from J, leaving 10 bases between. The CDR3 length is 12 residues. The V gene's germline CDR1 is LNHNV and CDR2 YYDKDF (reference sequence). CDR3 sequence reads: CATGGGTYEQYF. CDR3 DNA: TGTGCCACCGGTGGCGGGACCTACGAGCAGTACTTC.

The chain carries TRBV3-1 and TRBJ2-1; TRBD2 matches 7 bases. With 10 bases clipped from V and 9 bases from J, the junction kept 21 bases outside the gene matches. The CDR3 is made up of 16 amino acids. CDR1 and CDR2 (germline): LGHDT, YNNKEL (reference sequence). The CDR3 reads CATCQDVGRALSEQFF. The DNA of the CDR3 is TGTGCCACCTGCCAAGACGTAGGGAGGGCCCTAAGTGAGCAGTTCTTC.

In this sample, this clonotype turned up many times. V gene TRBV28 combines with J gene TRBJ2-3; 8 bases agree with TRBD2. V lost 6 bases and J lost 1; bases outside the gene matches: 6. The CDR3 covers 15 residues. Germline V gene data show CDR1 as MDHEN and CDR2 as SYDVKM. CDR3 sequence (DNA): TGTGCCAGCAGGGGGACTAGTGGGGGCACAGATACGCAGTATTTT. Translation: CASRGTSGGTDTQYF.

This chain joins TRBV29-1 and TRBJ2-5, with 8 bases matching TRBD1. V was clipped by 3 bases and J by 0 bases; unmatched bases: 6. Germline V lookup: CDR1 SQVTM, CDR2 ANQGSEA. The length of the CDR3 is 15 residues. The CDR3 is CSVDATGGDQETQYF. Here the CDR3 DNA reads TGCAGCGTTGATGCTACAGGGGGTGACCAAGAGACCCAGTACTTC.

The chain joins TRBV12-3 or TRBV12-4 to TRBJ2-3, with D possibly being TRBD2 (6 bases). The CDR3 sequence is 15 residues long. V lost 6 bases to trimming and J lost 0 bases, with 13 bases between them. CDR3 residues: CASRRGLTSTDTQYF. CDR3 bases: TGTGCCAGCAGGCGGGGACTGACGAGCACAGATACGCAGTATTTT.

This clonotype was found many times. The chain carries TRBV29-1 and TRBJ1-5, with D uncertain. Germline V gives CDR1 SQVTM, CDR2 ANQGSEA. The CDR3 has 18 residues. As DNA, the CDR3 is TGCAGGTCTTCAAGGGTCCAGCGCGCCCTAAATAGCAATCAGCCCCAGCATTTT. Amino acids: CRSSRVQRALNSNQPQHF.

This clonotype occurred a few times. The J gene is TRBJ2-5, the V gene TRBV14, with D unclear. The CDR3 runs 15 residues. Trimming removed 1 base at V and 5 bases at J, with 14 bases between. In germline, CDR1 is SGHDN, CDR2 FVKESK. CDR3 bases: TGTGCCAGCAGCCAAGGGAGTACTCGGCCGGAGACCCAGTACTTC. Protein product: CASSQGSTRPETQYF.

This chain uses TRBV5-5 with TRBJ2-7; no firm D call. Between the trimmed V and J ends, which lost 2 bases and 7 bases, there was a span of 19 bases. The CDR3 is 15 residues long. Germline V gives CDR1 SGHKS, CDR2 YYEKEE (reference sequence). CDR3 sequence reads: CASSLSQSSYNEQYF. DNA of the CDR3: TGTGCCAGCAGCTTATCCCAGAGCTCCTACAATGAGCAGTACTTC.

This chain joins TRBV20-1 and TRBJ2-7, with 7 positions matching TRBD1. This CDR3 has 16 amino acids. Trimming removed 2 bases from V and 4 bases from J; junction bases left unmatched: 14. Per the germline V gene, CDR1 is DFQATT and CDR2 is SNEGSKA (reference sequence). The chain's CDR3 is CSARRRQGTTTYEQYF. DNA of the CDR3: TGCAGTGCTAGACGCCGACAGGGCACAACTACTTACGAGCAGTACTTC.

The chain links TRBV19 to TRBJ1-5; D is perhaps TRBD1 (5 bases). Germline V CDR1 and CDR2: LNHDA, SQIVND (reference sequence). V shed 3 bases and J shed 4 bases, with 7 bases lying between them. The CDR3 extends over 13 amino acids. DNA for the CDR3: TGTGCCAGTAGTATGGGGCAGAATCAGCCCCAGCATTTT. It encodes CASSMGQNQPQHF.

The chain links TRBV5-1 to TRBJ1-6; D is ambiguous. CDR1 SGHRS and CDR2 YFSETQ come from the germline V gene. Trimming pared 4 bases from V and 0 bases from J, leaving 11 bases between. CDR3 length: 16 residues. The CDR3 loop is CASSGPGDSYNSPLHF. As DNA, the CDR3 is TGCGCCAGCAGCGGCCCGGGCGACTCCTATAATTCACCCCTCCACTTT.

This clonotype was detected only a few times. The J gene is TRBJ2-3, the V gene TRBV28; 8 positions match TRBD2. V gave up 5 bases and J gave up 3 bases; unmatched junction bases: 1. The CDR3 is 13 residues long. Germline CDR1 MDHEN, CDR2 SYDVKM. The CDR3: CASSKRGTDTQYF. The CDR3 bases are TGTGCCAGCAGTAAGCGGGGGACAGATACGCAGTATTTT.

This clonotype was found many times. The chain couples TRBV28 to TRBJ2-2; D gene uncertain. This CDR3 contains 14 residues. Germline V gene lookup returns CDR1 MDHEN and CDR2 SYDVKM. V lost 3 bases and J lost 2, with 7 bases in between. The CDR3 DNA reads TGTGCCAGCAGTTTTGGTCCAAACACCGGGGAGCTGTTTTTT. This translates into CASSFGPNTGELFF. Full variable domain (outside the CDR3, taken from reference TRBV28 and TRBJ2-2): DVKVTQSSRYLVKRTGEKVFLECVQDMDHENMFWYRQDPGLGLRLIYFSYDVKMKEKGDIPEGYSVSREKKERFSLILESASTNQTSMYLCASSFGPNTGELFFGEGSRLTVL.

This clonotype has ten or more counts. In nucleotides, the CDR3 is TGCAGTGCTAGAGAACCTAGCGGGGGGTTATATGAGCAGTTCTTC. Its translation is CSAREPSGGLYEQFF. The chain is built from TRBV20-1 and TRBJ2-1; 11 bases match TRBD2. V lost 0 bases and J lost 8; bases outside the gene matches: 6. The germline V gene has CDR1 DFQATT and CDR2 SNEGSKA (reference sequence). This CDR3 contains 15 residues.

V gene TRBV18 combines with J gene TRBJ2-7; tentative D call: TRBD2 (6 bases). This CDR3 has 14 amino acids. Germline V gene lookup returns CDR1 KGHSH and CDR2 LQKENI. V lost 3 bases to trimming and J lost 2 bases, with 11 bases between them. CDR3 loop: CASSPGRAAYEQYF. The CDR3 region has the DNA TGTGCCAGCTCACCCGGGAGAGCAGCCTACGAGCAGTACTTC.

This clonotype has ten or more counts. This chain connects TRBV20-1 to TRBJ2-3; 10 bases are a match to TRBD2. After removal of 5 bases from V and 0 bases from J, the junction contained 5 bases not matched to a gene. In germline, CDR1 is DFQATT, CDR2 SNEGSKA (reference sequence). The CDR3 length is 15 residues. This CDR3 reads CSAYGLADSTDTQYF. The CDR3 coding sequence is TGCAGTGCTTACGGACTAGCGGATAGCACAGATACGCAGTATTTT.

This clonotype was picked up many times. The genes are TRBV10-2 and TRBJ2-1; 9 bases are shared with TRBD2. Germline V lookup: CDR1 WSHSY, CDR2 SAAADI. This CDR3 comprises 14 residues. Losses at the gene ends were 6 bases for V and 9 bases for J; bases not matched to a gene: 9. The CDR3 sequence is CASRVAGDLGEQFF. The CDR3 bases are TGCGCCAGCAGGGTAGCGGGGGATTTGGGTGAGCAGTTCTTC.

V and J are TRBV12-3 or TRBV12-4 and TRBJ2-3; no definite D call. V was shortened by 6 bases and J by 0 bases, with 10 bases between the two germline ends. The CDR3 sequence is 14 residues long. The CDR3 sequence: CASSSDQSTDTQYF. The CDR3 DNA is TGTGCCAGCAGCTCGGACCAGAGCACAGATACGCAGTATTTT.

This clonotype was recorded many times. This rearrangement joins TRBV10-2 to TRBJ2-2; TRBD1 might be the D (6 bases). This CDR3 has 15 residues. V was pared by 5 bases and J by 0 bases, with 10 bases between. From germline, CDR1 is WSHSY and CDR2 SAAADI. As DNA, the CDR3 is TGCGCCAGCAGTTCAGGGGTTGCGAACACCGGGGAGCTGTTTTTT. Translation: CASSSGVANTGELFF.

This clonotype was counted only a few times. CDR3: CASRTRTGSYEQYF. CDR3 coding DNA: TGTGCCAGCAGAACCCGGACTGGCTCCTACGAGCAGTACTTC. This chain uses TRBV6-1 with TRBJ2-7, with D maybe TRBD2 (5 bases). With 6 bases removed from V and 0 bases from J, the gap between germline ends came to 12 bases. This CDR3 is built from 14 residues. The germline V gene encodes CDR1 MNHNS and CDR2 SASEGT.

In this sample, this clonotype turned up many times. This chain joins TRBV11-2 and TRBJ2-1; 11 bases map to TRBD2. The CDR3 extends over 17 amino acids. V trimming: 5 bases; J trimming: 7 bases; junction bases outside the gene matches: 13. Germline V gene sequence: CDR1 SGHAT, CDR2 FQNNGV. CDR3 DNA: TGTGCCAGCAGCGAATGGACACTAGCGGGAGTCCGTAATGAGCAGTTCTTC. Its translation: CASSEWTLAGVRNEQFF.